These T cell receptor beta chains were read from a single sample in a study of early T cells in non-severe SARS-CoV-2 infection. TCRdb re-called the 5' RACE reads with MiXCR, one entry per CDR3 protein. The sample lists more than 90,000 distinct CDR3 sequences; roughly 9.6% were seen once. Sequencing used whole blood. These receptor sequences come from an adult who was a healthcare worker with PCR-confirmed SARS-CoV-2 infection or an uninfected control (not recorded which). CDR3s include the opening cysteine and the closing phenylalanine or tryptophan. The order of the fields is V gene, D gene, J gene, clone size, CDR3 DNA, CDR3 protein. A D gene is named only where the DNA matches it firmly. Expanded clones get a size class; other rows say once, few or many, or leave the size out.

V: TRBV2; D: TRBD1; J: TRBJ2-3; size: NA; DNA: TGTGCCAGCAGTCGACAGGGGGCTGCAGATACGCAGTATTTT; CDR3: CASSRQGAADTQYF
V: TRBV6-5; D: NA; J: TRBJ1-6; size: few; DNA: TGTGCCAGCAGCCTAAGACATTTCAGCTCCTATAATTCACCCCTCCACTTT; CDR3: CASSLRHFSSYNSPLHF
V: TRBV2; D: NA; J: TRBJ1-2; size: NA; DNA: TGTGCCAGCCGCCGCGACCCGAGCGGCTACACCTTC; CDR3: CASRRDPSGYTF
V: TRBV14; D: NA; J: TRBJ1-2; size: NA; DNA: TGTGCCAGCAGCCGGACCGGCAGGGAAGGAAGAGGCTACACCTTC; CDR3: CASSRTGREGRGYTF
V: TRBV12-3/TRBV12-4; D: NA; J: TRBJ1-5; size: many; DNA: TGTGCCAGCACCCAGTTACATAGCAATCAGCCCCAGCATTTT; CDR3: CASTQLHSNQPQHF
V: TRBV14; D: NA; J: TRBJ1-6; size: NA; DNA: TGTGCCAGCAGCCAAAACATTGACTCACCCCTCCACTTT; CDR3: CASSQNIDSPLHF
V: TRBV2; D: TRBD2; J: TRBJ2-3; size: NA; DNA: TGTGCCAGCATACGCGGGGGGACGGGCACAGATACGCAGTATTTT; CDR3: CASIRGGTGTDTQYF
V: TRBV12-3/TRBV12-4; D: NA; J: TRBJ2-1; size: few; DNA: TGTGCCAGCAGTTTAGCAGGGGCGAGCCCCAGGGAGCAGTTCTTC; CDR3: CASSLAGASPREQFF
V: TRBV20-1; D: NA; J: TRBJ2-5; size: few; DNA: TGCAGTGCTAGAGAACTTCAAGAGACCCAGTACTTC; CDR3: CSARELQETQYF
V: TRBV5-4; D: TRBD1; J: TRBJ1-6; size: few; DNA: TGTGCCAGCAGCTCTCGCTGGGACAGTAATTCACCCCTCCACTTT; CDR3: CASSSRWDSNSPLHF
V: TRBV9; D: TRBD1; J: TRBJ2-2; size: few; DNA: TGTGCCAGCAGCGCTACCGGGACAGTGTACACCGGGGAGCTGTTTTTT; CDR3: CASSATGTVYTGELFF
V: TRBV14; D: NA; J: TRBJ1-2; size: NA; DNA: TGTGCCAGCAGCCAAGACACTTTCTATGGCTACACCTTC; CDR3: CASSQDTFYGYTF
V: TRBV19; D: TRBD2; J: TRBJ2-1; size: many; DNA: TGTGCCAGTAGTCTTAGCGGGAGGGGGAATGAGCAGTTCTTC; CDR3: CASSLSGRGNEQFF
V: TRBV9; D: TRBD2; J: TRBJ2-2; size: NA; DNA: TGTGCCAGCAGCGTAGCTACTCATGGCGGGAGCGGGGAGCTGTTTTTT; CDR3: CASSVATHGGSGELFF
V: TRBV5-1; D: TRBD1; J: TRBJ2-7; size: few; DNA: TGCGCCTCAAGCAGACGGGACAGCTCCTACGAGCAGTACTTC; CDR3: CASSRRDSSYEQYF
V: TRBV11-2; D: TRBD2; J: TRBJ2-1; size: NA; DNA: TGTGCCAGCAGCTTAGTTCCTGGGACTAGCGGGTACAATGAGCAGTTCTTC; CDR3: CASSLVPGTSGYNEQFF
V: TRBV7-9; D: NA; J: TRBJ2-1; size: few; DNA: TGTGCCAGCAGCTTAGGGATCGAGCAGTTCTTC; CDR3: CASSLGIEQFF
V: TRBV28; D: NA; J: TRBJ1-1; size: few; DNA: TGTGCCAGCAGTGGAGGGGGGGCCGCGACTGAAGCTTTCTTT; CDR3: CASSGGGAATEAFF
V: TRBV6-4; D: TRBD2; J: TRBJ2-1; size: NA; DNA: TGTGCCAGCAGTCCGGGACTAGACAACAATGAGCAGTTCTTC; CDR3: CASSPGLDNNEQFF
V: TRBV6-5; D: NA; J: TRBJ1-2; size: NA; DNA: TGTGCCAGCAGTTACAGCACAAACTATGGCTACACCTTC; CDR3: CASSYSTNYGYTF
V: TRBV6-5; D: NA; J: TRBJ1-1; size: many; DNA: TGTGCCAGCAGCATCCACCGGAACACTGAAGCTTTCTTT; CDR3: CASSIHRNTEAFF
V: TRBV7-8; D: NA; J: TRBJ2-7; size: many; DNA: TGTGCCAGCAGCTTTGACCTGGAGCAGTACTTC; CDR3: CASSFDLEQYF
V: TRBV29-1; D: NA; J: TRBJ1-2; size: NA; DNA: TGCTGCGTAGGCCTTAACTATGGCTACACCTTC; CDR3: CCVGLNYGYTF
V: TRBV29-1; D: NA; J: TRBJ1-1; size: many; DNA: TGCAGCGTTGAAAAAGTGGACACTGAAGCTTTCTTT; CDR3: CSVEKVDTEAFF
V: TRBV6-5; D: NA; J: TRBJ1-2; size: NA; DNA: TGTGCCAGCACCCGAACCGGGACGCGGGCCTATGGCTACACCTTC; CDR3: CASTRTGTRAYGYTF
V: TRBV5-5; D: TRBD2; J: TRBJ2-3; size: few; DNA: TGTGCCAGCAGCAGGGGACTAGCGGGAGATTCAGATACGCAGTATTTT; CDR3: CASSRGLAGDSDTQYF
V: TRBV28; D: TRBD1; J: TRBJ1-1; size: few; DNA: TGTGCCAGCATTGTCGACAGGGCGGCCACTGAAGCTTTCTTT; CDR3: CASIVDRAATEAFF
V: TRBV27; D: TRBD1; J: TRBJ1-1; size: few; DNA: TGTGCCAGCACCTTAAGGCTACAGGGGGGTGACACTGAAGCTTTCTTT; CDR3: CASTLRLQGGDTEAFF
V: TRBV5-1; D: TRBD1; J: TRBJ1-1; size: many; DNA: TGCGCCAGCAGCCAACGGGACAGGGACGAAGCTTTCTTT; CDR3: CASSQRDRDEAFF
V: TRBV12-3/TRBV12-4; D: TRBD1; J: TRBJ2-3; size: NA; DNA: TGTGCCAGCAGTTCGGGACAGGGGAGGTCAGATACGCAGTATTTT; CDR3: CASSSGQGRSDTQYF
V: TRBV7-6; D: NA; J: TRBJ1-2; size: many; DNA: TGTGCCAGCAGCTTAGCAACAGTGGGGAATGGCTACACCTTC; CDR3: CASSLATVGNGYTF
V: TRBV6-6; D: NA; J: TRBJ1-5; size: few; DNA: TGTGCCAGCAGTCAGGGACTCAATCAGCCCCAGCATTTT; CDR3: CASSQGLNQPQHF
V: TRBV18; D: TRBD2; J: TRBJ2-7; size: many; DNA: TGTGCCAGCTCACCAGGAGCGGGGGTATACGAGCAGTACTTC; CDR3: CASSPGAGVYEQYF
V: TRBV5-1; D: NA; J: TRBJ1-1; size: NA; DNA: TGCGCCAGCAGCTTGGCCCCGGGACTATCGGAAGCTTTCTTT; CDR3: CASSLAPGLSEAFF
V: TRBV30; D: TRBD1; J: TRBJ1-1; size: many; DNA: TGTGCCTGGAGTCGACAAGGGGGCCCGACTGAAGCTTTCTTT; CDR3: CAWSRQGGPTEAFF
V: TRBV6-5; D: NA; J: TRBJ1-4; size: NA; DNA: TGTGCCAGCAGTTACAGGGGGACTAATGAAAAACTTTTTTTT; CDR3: CASSYRGTNEKLFF
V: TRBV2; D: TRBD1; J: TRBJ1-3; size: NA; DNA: TGTGCCAGCAGTGAAGCACAGGGGGGATCTGGAAACACCATATATTTT; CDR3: CASSEAQGGSGNTIYF
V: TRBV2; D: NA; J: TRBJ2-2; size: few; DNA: TGTGCCAGCACTTCGATGATAACCGGGGAGCTGTTTTTT; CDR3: CASTSMITGELFF
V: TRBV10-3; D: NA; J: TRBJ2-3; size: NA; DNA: TGTGCCATCAGTGAGATTAACACAGATACGCAGTATTTT; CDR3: CAISEINTDTQYF
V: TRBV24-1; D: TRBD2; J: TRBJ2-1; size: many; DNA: TGTGCCACCCAATCCCTTTCAGCGGGATCCTACAATGAGCAGTTCTTC; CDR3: CATQSLSAGSYNEQFF
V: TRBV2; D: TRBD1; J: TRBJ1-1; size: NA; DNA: TGTGCCACCAGTGAACAGGGGGAAGCTTTCTTT; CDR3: CATSEQGEAFF
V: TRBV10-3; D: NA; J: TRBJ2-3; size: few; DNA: TGTGCCACTACCCGGGACTCCACAGATACGCAGTATTTT; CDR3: CATTRDSTDTQYF
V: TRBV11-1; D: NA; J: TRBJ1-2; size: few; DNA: TGTGCCAGCAGCTTAGGCAATGGCTACACCTTC; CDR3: CASSLGNGYTF